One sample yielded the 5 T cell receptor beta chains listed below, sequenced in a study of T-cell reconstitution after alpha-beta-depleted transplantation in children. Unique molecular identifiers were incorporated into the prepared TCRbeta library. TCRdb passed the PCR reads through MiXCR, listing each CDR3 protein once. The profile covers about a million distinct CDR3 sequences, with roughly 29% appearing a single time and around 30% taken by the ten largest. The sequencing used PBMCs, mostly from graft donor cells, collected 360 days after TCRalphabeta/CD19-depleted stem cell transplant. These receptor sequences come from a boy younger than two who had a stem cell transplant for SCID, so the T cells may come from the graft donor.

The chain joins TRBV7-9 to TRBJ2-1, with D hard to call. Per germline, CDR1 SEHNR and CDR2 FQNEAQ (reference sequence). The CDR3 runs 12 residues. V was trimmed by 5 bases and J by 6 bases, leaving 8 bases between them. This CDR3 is CASSPMSNEQFF. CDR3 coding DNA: TGTGCCAGCAGCCCTATGTCCAATGAGCAGTTCTTC.

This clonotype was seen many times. This CDR3 reads CASTNPGLAGGIQYF. The CDR3 DNA reads as TGTGCCAGCACCAACCCGGGACTAGCGGGGGGGATTCAGTATTTT. The gene calls are TRBV7-8 and TRBJ2-3; 16 positions match TRBD2. Losses at the gene ends were 7 bases for V and 12 bases for J; bases not matched to a gene: 10. The CDR3 sequence is 15 residues long. The germline V gene has CDR1 SGHVS and CDR2 FQNEAQ.

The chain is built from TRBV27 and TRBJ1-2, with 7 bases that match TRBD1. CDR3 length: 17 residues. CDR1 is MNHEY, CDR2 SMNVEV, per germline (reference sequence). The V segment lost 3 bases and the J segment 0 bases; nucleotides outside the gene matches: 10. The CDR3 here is CASSFRGGGQANYGYTF. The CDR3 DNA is TGTGCCAGCAGTTTTAGAGGGGGCGGACAAGCTAACTATGGCTACACCTTC.

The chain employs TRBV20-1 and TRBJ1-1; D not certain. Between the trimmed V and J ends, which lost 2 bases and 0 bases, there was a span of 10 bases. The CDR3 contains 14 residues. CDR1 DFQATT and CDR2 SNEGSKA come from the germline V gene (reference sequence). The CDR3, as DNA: TGCAGTGCTAGACCCGTCGCCATGAACACTGAAGCTTTCTTT. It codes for CSARPVAMNTEAFF.

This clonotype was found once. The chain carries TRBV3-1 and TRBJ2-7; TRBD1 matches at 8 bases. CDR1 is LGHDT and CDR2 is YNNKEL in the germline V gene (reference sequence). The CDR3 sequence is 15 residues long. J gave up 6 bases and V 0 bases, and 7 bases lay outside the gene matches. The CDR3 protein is CASSQDPQGVLEQYF. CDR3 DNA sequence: TGTGCCAGCAGCCAAGACCCACAGGGGGTCCTCGAGCAGTACTTC.